Sequencing of this TCR beta chain was carried out in a study of shared T cell receptors in the human thymus. Data came from immunoSEQ multiplex PCR; TCRdb stores just in-frame clones and leaves some out. The sample has 550,000 to 800,000 clones; 75% to 90% are singletons. The V gene end was trimmed by 2 bases and the J gene end by 3 bases; junction bases not matched to a gene: 16. This CDR3 region has 19 residues. The germline CDR1 and CDR2 sequences are KGHSH and LQKENI. The same sample was also used in a study of human thymus T cells. As that study records: Corrective cardiac operations yielded the resected thymus tissue. Thymic TCR repertoires of unrelated people reportedly overlapped highly.

This TCR derives from a girl under three years old with a congenital heart defect. V and J are TRBV18 and TRBJ2-5; 9 positions agree with TRBD1. The specimen was thymocytes. The CDR3 coding sequence is TGTGCCAGCTCACCAACGGGACAGGGTCTTAGCGACGAGAAAGAGACCCAGTACTTC. It translates to CASSPTGQGLSDEKETQYF.